This TCR beta chain was observed in a study of blood T cell repertoires in COVID-19. About the research overall: There were acute and convalescent COVID-19 samples, and they came from the United States, Italy and Spain. PBMCs, B-cell-depleted T cells, or T cells were the source of the cDNA or gDNA that made up the material.

Only in-frame clones appear in the TCRdb table, and some are missing; sequencing was by immunoSEQ multiplex PCR. The table has approximately 130,000 clones, about 90% seen once; the top ten hold about 17%. This sequence was found in a woman aged 45 to 65 who had recovered from COVID-19. Material: peripheral blood.

Written as DNA, the CDR3 is TGCGCCAGCAGCTTGCTGGGGAGGGGGAAGGAAGCTTTCTTT. This codes for CASSLLGRGKEAFF. V usage is TRBV5-1 and J usage is TRBJ1-1, with D tentatively TRBD1 (6 bases). The CDR3 is 14 amino acids. Germline loops: CDR1 SGHRS, CDR2 YFSETQ. The germline V and J ends were trimmed by 1 base and 8 bases, with 15 bases remaining between them.